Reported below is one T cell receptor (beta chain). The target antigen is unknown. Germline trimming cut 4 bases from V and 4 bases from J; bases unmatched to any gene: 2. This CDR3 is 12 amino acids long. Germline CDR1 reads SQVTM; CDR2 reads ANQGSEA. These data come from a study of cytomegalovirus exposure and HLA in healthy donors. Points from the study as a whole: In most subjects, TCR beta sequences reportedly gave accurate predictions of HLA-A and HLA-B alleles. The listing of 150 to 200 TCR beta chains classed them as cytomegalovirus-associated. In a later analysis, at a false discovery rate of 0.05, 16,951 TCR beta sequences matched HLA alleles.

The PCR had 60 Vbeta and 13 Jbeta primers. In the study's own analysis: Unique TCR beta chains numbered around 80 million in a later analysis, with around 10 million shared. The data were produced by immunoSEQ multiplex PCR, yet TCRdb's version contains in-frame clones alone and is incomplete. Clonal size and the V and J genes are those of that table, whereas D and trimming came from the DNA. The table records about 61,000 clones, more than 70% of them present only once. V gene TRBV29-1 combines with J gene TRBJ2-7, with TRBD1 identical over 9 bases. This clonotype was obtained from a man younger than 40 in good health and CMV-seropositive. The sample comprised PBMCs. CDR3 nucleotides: TGCAGCGTTGGACAGGGGGATTACGAGCAGTACTTC. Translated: CSVGQGDYEQYF.